These T cell receptor beta chains were read from a single sample in a study of cytomegalovirus exposure and HLA in healthy donors. Generated by immunoSEQ multiplex PCR, the TCRdb table keeps only in-frame clones and is missing some. In the table there are fewer than 120,000 clones, around 80% of which are singletons. Input material: PBMCs. These receptors all stem from a woman in her sixties or seventies in good health and CMV-seropositive. Each CDR3 is given without its conserved first and last residue.

j_gene: TRBJ2-5; v_gene: TRBV27; CDR3aa: ASSLGTGGAYETQY
j_gene: TRBJ1-1; v_gene: TRBV27; CDR3aa: ASSIGRLAEAF
j_gene: TRBJ2-3; v_gene: TRBV2; CDR3aa: ASSPVQGTDTQY
j_gene: TRBJ1-6; v_gene: TRBV5-1; CDR3aa: ASSLDQGFVSPLH
j_gene: TRBJ1-2; v_gene: TRBV9; CDR3aa: ASSPGDGYGYT
j_gene: TRBJ2-7; v_gene: TRBV28; CDR3aa: ASSPRTEVQREQY
j_gene: TRBJ2-1; v_gene: TRBV5-4; CDR3aa: ASSSGGNEQF
j_gene: TRBJ1-3; v_gene: TRBV4-1; CDR3aa: ASSQVSGDLSSGNTIY
j_gene: TRBJ2-7; v_gene: TRBV7-9; CDR3aa: ASSLTGTGDEQY
j_gene: TRBJ2-1; v_gene: TRBV12-5; CDR3aa: ASKGILAGGVLSSYNEQF
j_gene: TRBJ1-1; v_gene: TRBV6-5; CDR3aa: ASRPELNTEAF
j_gene: TRBJ1-1; v_gene: TRBV5-4; CDR3aa: ASSLQVWQNGRDTEAF
j_gene: .; v_gene: TRBV19; CDR3aa: ATLDRGDYEQY
j_gene: TRBJ1-4; v_gene: TRBV15; CDR3aa: ATSNRDGNEKLF
j_gene: TRBJ2-7; v_gene: TRBV7-9; CDR3aa: ASSPGLAGANRYEQY
j_gene: TRBJ1-1; v_gene: TRBV2; CDR3aa: ASSPRTGDTEAF
j_gene: TRBJ2-3; v_gene: TRBV6-4; CDR3aa: ASRRLAGTDTQY
j_gene: TRBJ2-2; v_gene: TRBV11-3; CDR3aa: ASSSRQDTGELF
j_gene: TRBJ1-5; v_gene: TRBV2; CDR3aa: ASSDSGSSQPQH
j_gene: TRBJ2-7; v_gene: TRBV9; CDR3aa: ASSSAPGVRYEQY
j_gene: TRBJ2-1; v_gene: TRBV6-4; CDR3aa: ASSQGLAGTREQF
j_gene: TRBJ2-1; v_gene: TRBV2; CDR3aa: ASSEGGSSYNEQF
j_gene: TRBJ2-1; v_gene: TRBV6-1; CDR3aa: ASITSGGYNEQF
j_gene: TRBJ2-7; v_gene: TRBV6-6; CDR3aa: ASGSGNFDEQY
j_gene: TRBJ1-2; v_gene: TRBV19; CDR3aa: ATMTGAVANYGYT
j_gene: TRBJ1-4; v_gene: TRBV19; CDR3aa: ASSTGRGGKLF
j_gene: TRBJ1-2; v_gene: TRBV6-5; CDR3aa: ASSQAGHYGYT
j_gene: TRBJ2-3; v_gene: TRBV18; CDR3aa: ASSPRSLAGQSTDTQY
j_gene: TRBJ1-3; v_gene: TRBV6-5; CDR3aa: ASSSQGARSGNTIY
j_gene: TRBJ2-3; v_gene: TRBV4-2; CDR3aa: ASSQENPRANTDTQY
j_gene: TRBJ2-7; v_gene: TRBV7-9; CDR3aa: SSSRESPYEQY